The 29 T cell receptor beta chains below come from one sample, sequenced in a study of T cells in women clearing cervical HPV infection (dated by TCRdb to 2016 to 2018). The library came from the immunoSEQ multiplex PCR assay. As stored in TCRdb, this immuneACCESS dataset retains in-frame rearrangements with V and J assigned. A fraction of the clones does not appear; measured against another copy, unresolved V genes explain less than half of the discrepancy, and the remainder lacks a known reason. This sample's table has entries for about 44,000 clones. Together, the top ten hold 0.95% to 1.5% of the sample. The material sequenced was blood buffy coat. The source is a woman aged 18-70 years with a cervical HPV16 infection that either progressed to CIN3+ or cleared (not recorded which).

Regarding this clone: Read data end 3 residues before the CDR3 end; the end is taken from the germline J gene. This chain joins TRBV20-1 and TRBJ1-6; D is possibly TRBD1 (6 bases). Germline CDR1 reads DFQATT; CDR2 reads SNEGSKA (reference sequence). The CDR3 runs to 16 residues. V shed 5 bases and J shed 6 bases, with 20 bases lying between them. The CDR3 region is CSARLEGTTFNSPLHF. The CDR3 DNA, read in part, is TGCAGTGCTCGCCTCGAGGGGACAACCTTTAATTCACCC.

Concerning this clone itself: The CDR3 is cut off 3 residues early in the read; its end comes from the germline J gene. J is TRBJ2-7 and V is TRBV18; D perhaps matches TRBD1 (5 bases). The V and J ends lost 2 bases and 6 bases respectively, with 11 bases between them. Germline CDR1 KGHSH, CDR2 LQKENI. CDR3 length: 13 residues. The CDR3 DNA, read in part, is TGTGCCAGCTCACCAAGGGCAGGGTCCGAG. It encodes CASSPRAGSE. The whole CDR3 region reads CASSPRAGSEQYF.

As for this clone: The CDR3 is cut off 3 residues early in the read; its end comes from the germline J gene. The chain is built from TRBV7-2 and TRBJ2-3; possibly TRBD1 for D (7 bases). The CDR3 totals 15 residues. Trimming cost V 5 bases and J 0 bases, with 12 bases left between them. Germline V gives CDR1 SGHTA, CDR2 FQGNSA. This chain's CDR3 is CASSPTGTSTDTQYF. CDR3 bases read: TGTGCCAGCAGCCCGACAGGGACTAGCACAGATACG.

Remarks on this clone: From the germline J gene comes the end of the CDR3, since the read stops 3 residues before it. This sequence joins TRBV19 and TRBJ2-3, with 7 positions matching TRBD2. This CDR3 is 14 amino acids long. Per germline, CDR1 LNHDA and CDR2 SQIVND (reference sequence). CDR3 residues: CASSTSGDQETQYF. The CDR3 DNA, read in part, is TGTGCCAGTAGTACTAGCGGAGATCAAGAGACG.

To note about this clone: The CDR3 goes on 3 residues after the read ends, and that part is filled in from the germline J gene. The chain has TRBV20-1 and TRBJ1-4; a possible D gene is TRBD1 (6 bases). Germline V CDR1 and CDR2: DFQATT, SNEGSKA (reference sequence). V was cut by 2 bases and J by 8 bases, with 15 bases left in between. The CDR3 has 14 amino acids. The sequenced part of the CDR3 DNA is TGCAGTGCTAGACCCCCAGGGGTGGAAGAAAAA. This codes for CSARPPGVEEK. The complete CDR3 reads CSARPPGVEEKLFF.

A remark on this clone: The CDR3 is cut off 3 residues early in the read; its end comes from the germline J gene. The genes are TRBV19 and TRBJ1-5, with D tentatively TRBD1 (5 bases). V was shortened by 1 base and J by 5 bases, with 12 bases between the two germline ends. CDR1 is LNHDA and CDR2 is SQIVND in the germline V gene (reference sequence). The CDR3 totals 15 residues. The CDR3 bases that were read are TGTGCCAGTAGTATAGCCCCAGGGAACTATCAGCCC. This gives the protein CASSIAPGNYQP. The entire CDR3 protein reads CASSIAPGNYQPQHF.

Concerning this clone itself: From the germline J gene comes the end of the CDR3, since the read stops 3 residues before it. V usage is TRBV20-1 and J usage is TRBJ2-1; 7 bases map to TRBD1. The CDR3 runs to 14 residues. Germline V gives CDR1 DFQATT, CDR2 SNEGSKA (reference sequence). V lost 4 bases and J lost 2; bases outside the gene matches: 5. The DNA read from the CDR3 is TGCAGTGCTACCCGGGACAGCGCCTACAATGAG. Encoded protein: CSATRDSAYNE. The full CDR3 sequence reads CSATRDSAYNEQFF.

In the case of this clone: The read ends 3 residues shy of where the CDR3 ends; the end is completed using the germline J gene. The chain links TRBV6-2 or TRBV6-3 to TRBJ2-7; 8 nucleotides match TRBD2. J lost 4 bases, V lost 6 bases, and 8 bases had no gene match. CDR3 size: 14 residues. Germline CDR1 reads MNHEY; CDR2 reads SVGEGT. The CDR3 reads CASSRPGLEYEQYF. The DNA read from the CDR3 is TGTGCCAGCAGCCGGCCGGGACTAGAGTACGAG.

In regard to this clone: Sequencing ends 3 residues short of the CDR3 end; the germline J gene provides the rest. The chain couples TRBV5-3 to TRBJ1-1; TRBD1 agrees at 9 bases. TRBV5-3 is recorded as an ORF, its role being uncertain. The CDR3 is 12 residues long. The J segment lost 5 bases and the V segment lost 4 bases, leaving 0 bases of the junction unmatched. CDR3: CARSGTGTEAFF. Partial CDR3 DNA: TGTGCCAGAAGCGGGACAGGGACTGAA.

The CDR3 protein is CSARANGQSLTYEQYF. Partial CDR3 DNA: TGCAGTGCTAGAGCTAATGGACAATCGTTAACCTACGAG. The chain recombines TRBV20-1 with TRBJ2-7; a weak D match, TRBD1 (5 bases). The read ends 3 residues shy of where the CDR3 ends; the end is completed using the germline J gene. The germline V gene encodes CDR1 DFQATT and CDR2 SNEGSKA (reference sequence). The CDR3 is made up of 16 amino acids. V lost 1 base and J 2 bases, leaving 18 bases between the germline ends.

Notes on this clone: The CDR3 end falls 3 residues outside the read, so it is completed with the germline J gene. Other DNA sequences within the sample encode an identical CDR3. V and J are TRBV6-2 or TRBV6-3 and TRBJ1-2; possible D gene TRBD1, 5 bases. CDR3 size: 12 residues. Trimming stripped 0 bases from V and 7 bases from J, with 6 bases between. Germline CDR1 and CDR2: MNHEY and SVGEGT. CDR3 residues: CASSYSGAGYTF. Incomplete CDR3 DNA: TGTGCCAGCAGTTACTCAGGGGCTGGC.

To note about this clone: The read gets to within 3 residues of the CDR3 end, and the germline J gene fills in the rest. V and J are TRBV5-1 and TRBJ2-3, with TRBD2 matching over 11 bases. V gave up 3 bases and J gave up 0 bases; unmatched junction bases: 3. Looked up from germline, CDR1 is SGHRS and CDR2 is YFSETQ. CDR3 length: 16 amino acids. CDR3 in amino acids: CASSSTSGASTDTQYF. The part of the CDR3 DNA that was read is TGCGCCAGCAGCTCGACTAGCGGGGCTAGCACAGATACG. Supplemented by reference TRBV5-1 and TRBJ2-3, the full variable domain reads KAGVTQTPRYLIKTRGQQVTLSCSPISGHRSVSWYQQTPGQGLQFLFEYFSETQRNKGNFPGRFSGRQFSNSRSEMNVSTLELGDSALYLCASSSTSGASTDTQYFGPGTRLTVL.

Incomplete CDR3 DNA: TGTGCCAGCAGTGGCGTGAGTTCTGGGGCCAACGTC. Protein sequence: CASSGVSSGANV. The full CDR3 protein is CASSGVSSGANVLTF. The chain links TRBV6-1 to TRBJ2-6; no reliable D call. The CDR3 end falls 3 residues outside the read, so it is completed with the germline J gene. Germline CDR1 MNHNS, CDR2 SASEGT. The germline V and J ends were trimmed by 4 bases and 1 base, with 8 bases remaining between them. CDR3 length equals 15 residues.

To note about this clone: The read ends 3 residues shy of where the CDR3 ends; the end is completed using the germline J gene. The genes are TRBV2 and TRBJ1-5, with TRBD1 matching 7 bases. The trim removed 6 bases at V and 0 bases at J, leaving 8 bases unmatched. From germline, CDR1 is SNHLY and CDR2 FYNNEI. This CDR3 is built from 16 residues. Partial CDR3 DNA: TGTGCCAGCAGGATGACAGGGCCCTATAGCAATCAGCCC. It encodes CASRMTGPYSNQP. The entire CDR3 protein is CASRMTGPYSNQPQHF.

Comments on this clone: Read coverage stops 3 residues before the CDR3 terminus; the germline J gene supplies the remainder. The J gene is TRBJ2-7, the V gene TRBV20-1, with 12 bases fitting TRBD2. J gave up 5 bases and V 6 bases, and 5 bases lay outside the gene matches. The CDR3 is made up of 13 amino acids. CDR1 and CDR2 from the germline V gene are DFQATT and SNEGSKA (reference sequence). The sequenced part of the CDR3 DNA is TGCAGTGCCGACTCTAGCGGGGGGGACGAG. Translating it yields CSADSSGGDE. The entire CDR3 protein is CSADSSGGDEQYF.

Remarks on this clone: The read comes to an end 3 residues before the CDR3 does, leaving the germline J gene to fill in the end. The genes are TRBV19 and TRBJ1-1, with D possibly TRBD1 on 6 matching bases. The CDR3 loop spans 13 amino acids. Germline V gene data show CDR1 as LNHDA and CDR2 as SQIVND (reference sequence). V was cut by 7 bases and J by 5 bases, with 14 bases left in between. Incomplete CDR3 DNA: TGTGCCAGTAAGGCCACAGGGCGAACTGAA. It yields the protein CASKATGRTE. The entire CDR3 protein is CASKATGRTEAFF.

A remark on this clone: The CDR3 is cut off 3 residues early in the read; its end comes from the germline J gene. This chain connects TRBV5-6 to TRBJ2-7, with TRBD1 matching over 9 bases. With 4 bases clipped from V and 5 bases from J, the junction kept 7 bases outside the gene matches. The CDR3 is 14 amino acids. Per the germline V gene, CDR1 is SGHDT and CDR2 is YYEEEE. This CDR3 is CASSQLQGANEQYF. CDR3 DNA (partial): TGTGCCAGCAGCCAACTACAGGGGGCGAACGAG.

About this clone: The CDR3 extends 3 residues past the end of the read, so its final part is completed from the germline J gene. The chain carries TRBV6-2 or TRBV6-3 and TRBJ2-1; 7 positions match TRBD1. This CDR3 spans 15 amino acids. J lost 0 bases, V lost 2 bases, and 1 base had no gene match. Germline V gene lookup returns CDR1 MNHEY and CDR2 SVGEGT. The CDR3 region is CASSYRDSSYNEQFF. The CDR3 DNA, read in part, is TGTGCCAGCAGTTACAGGGACAGCTCCTACAATGAG.

Remarks on this clone: The read stops 3 residues short of the end of the CDR3; the missing end is completed from the germline J gene. The chain uses TRBV10-3 and TRBJ2-7, with 10 bases identical to TRBD1. The length of the CDR3 is 13 residues. Germline CDR1 and CDR2: ENHRY and SYGVKD. The V gene end was trimmed by 9 bases and the J gene end by 3 bases; junction bases not matched to a gene: 5. CDR3 DNA (partial): TGTGCCATGACTGGGGACAGGGGCTACGAG. It codes for CAMTGDRGYE. The entire CDR3 is CAMTGDRGYEQYF.

In regard to this clone: One junction end disagrees with the germline gene, perhaps due to a read error. Read data end 3 residues before the CDR3 end; the end is taken from the germline J gene. The V and J genes are TRBV6-2 or TRBV6-3 and TRBJ1-2, with TRBD1 identical over 8 bases. Germline V gene lookup returns CDR1 MNHEY and CDR2 SVGEGT. CDR3 size: 14 residues. CDR3 amino acids: CASSTRTGNYVYTF. CDR3 DNA (partial): TGTGCCAGCAGTACCCGGACAGGGAACTATGTC.

Points on this clone: The read terminates 3 residues ahead of where the CDR3 ends, so the germline J gene completes it. The J gene is TRBJ1-3, the V gene TRBV18; unclear D gene. CDR3 length: 13 residues. Between the trimmed V and J ends, which lost 6 bases and 1 base, there was a span of 7 bases. The germline V gene encodes CDR1 KGHSH and CDR2 LQKENI. CDR3 protein: CASSTGSGNTIYF. Incomplete CDR3 DNA: TGTGCCAGCTCTACGGGGTCTGGAAACACC.

The sequenced part of the CDR3 DNA is TGCGCCAGCAGCTTGGACAGGGAAAGGTCCTACGAG. Translation gives CASSLDRERSYE. The whole CDR3 protein reads CASSLDRERSYEQYF. This rearrangement joins TRBV5-1 to TRBJ2-7, with a weak D call TRBD1 (6 bases). The read terminates 3 residues before the CDR3 end, so the remaining end is supplied by the germline J gene. From germline, CDR1 is SGHRS and CDR2 YFSETQ. This CDR3 has 15 residues. Trimming stripped 0 bases from V and 1 base from J, with 11 bases between.

Points on this clone: The sequence runs out 3 residues before the end of the CDR3; the remainder is reconstructed from the germline J gene. This sequence joins TRBV18 and TRBJ2-3, with D possibly TRBD1 on 6 matching bases. CDR1 and CDR2 (germline): KGHSH, LQKENI. The CDR3 has 15 amino acids. The covered CDR3 bases are TGTGCCAGCTCACCAATTAGGGGGTTGGGAGAGACG. Protein: CASSPIRGLGET. The full-length CDR3 reads as CASSPIRGLGETQYF.

On this clone itself: The read comes to an end 3 residues before the CDR3 does, leaving the germline J gene to fill in the end. V is TRBV4-2 and J is TRBJ2-3, with D tentatively TRBD2 (6 bases). Germline assignment: CDR1 LGHNA and CDR2 YNFKEQ. This CDR3 comprises 17 residues. Trimming removed 4 bases from V and 2 bases from J, with 19 bases in between. CDR3 region: CASSLGASVSYTDTQYF. CDR3 DNA (partial): TGTGCCAGCAGCCTTGGCGCTAGCGTTTCCTACACAGATACG.

In regard to this clone: A junction end diverges from the germline sequence, so it may reflect a read error. The CDR3 extends 3 residues past the end of the read, so its final part is completed from the germline J gene. This chain connects TRBV18 to TRBJ2-3; no definite D call. Looked up from germline, CDR1 is KGHSH and CDR2 is LQKENI. This CDR3 contains 14 residues. CDR3 DNA (partial): TGTGCCAGCTCCCCACCGCTTCTAAAAGGGACG. Protein product: CASSPPLLKGT. The whole CDR3 reads CASSPPLLKGTQYF.

Comments on this clone: The CDR3 goes on 3 residues after the read ends, and that part is filled in from the germline J gene. The genes are TRBV7-6 and TRBJ2-1; TRBD2 matches at 10 bases. Unmatched junction bases numbered 9, after V lost 7 bases and J lost 6 bases. The germline CDR1 and CDR2 sequences are SGHVS and FNYEAQ. The CDR3 has 15 residues. CDR3 DNA (partial): TGTGCCAGCAAAAGGGGTCTAGCGGGGGTCAATGAG. Translation: CASKRGLAGVNE. The CDR3 in its entirety is CASKRGLAGVNEQFF.

As to this clone: The CDR3 extends 3 residues past the end of the read, so its final part is completed from the germline J gene. The V and J genes are TRBV29-1 and TRBJ2-5, with 7 bases aligning to TRBD1. The CDR3 runs 13 residues. V was pared by 6 bases and J by 1 base, with 5 bases of the junction left unmatched. The germline CDR1 and CDR2 sequences are SQVTM and ANQGSEA. The CDR3 DNA, read in part, is TGCAGCGTCTCGGACAGGTTCCAAGAGACC. Protein product: CSVSDRFQET. The full CDR3 is CSVSDRFQETQYF.

As to this clone: The CDR3 goes on 3 residues after the read ends, and that part is filled in from the germline J gene. This sequence joins TRBV19 and TRBJ2-5, with 10 positions matching TRBD1. There are 16 residues in the CDR3. Germline CDR1 and CDR2: LNHDA and SQIVND (reference sequence). Germline trimming cut 1 base from V and 4 bases from J; bases unmatched to any gene: 6. This CDR3 is CASSIVETGGGETQYF. Incomplete CDR3 DNA: TGTGCCAGTAGTATAGTCGAGACAGGGGGCGGAGAGACC. Full variable domain (remainder filled in from reference TRBV19 and TRBJ2-5): DGGITQSPKYLFRKEGQNVTLSCEQNLNHDAMYWYRQDPGQGLRLIYYSQIVNDFQKGDIAEGYSVSREKKESFPLTVTSAQKNPTAFYLCASSIVETGGGETQYFGPGTRLLVL.

CDR3 bases read: TGTGCCAGCCGGGACATGAATGAG. It encodes CASRDMNE. The complete CDR3 reads CASRDMNEQFF. The chain couples TRBV18 to TRBJ2-1; TRBD1 might be the D (6 bases). Sequencing ends 3 residues short of the CDR3 end; the germline J gene provides the rest. Looked up from germline, CDR1 is KGHSH and CDR2 is LQKENI. The length of the CDR3 is 11 residues. Trimming stripped 8 bases from V and 7 bases from J, with 9 bases between. Using reference TRBV18 and TRBJ2-1 for the parts outside the CDR3, the full variable domain is NAGVMQNPRHLVRRRGQEARLRCSPMKGHSHVYWYRQLPEEGLKFMVYLQKENIIDESGMPKERFSAEFPKEGPSILRIQQVVRGDSAAYFCASRDMNEQFFGPGTRLTVL.